Only a few counts were recorded for the clone carrying this TCR beta chain. The antigen remains unidentified. Unique molecular identifiers were included in an RNA-based 3' RACE TCR library. MiXCR was run by TCRdb on the 3' RACE reads, yielding one entry per CDR3 protein. The sample holds 40,000 to 55,000 distinct CDR3 sequences, 4.3% seen once. This specimen comes from a study of HIV-infected children after antiretroviral therapy interruption. Treatment here: PENTA 11 planned treatment interruption arm or continuous ART arm. At least 24 weeks of at least three-drug ART, in children 2 to 15 years. Findings of the study overall: The CD45RA+ naive sort may contain some EMRA or stem memory cells.

Trimming left V 6 bases short and J 1 base short, with 15 bases between. The CDR3 consists of 14 residues. Looked up from germline, CDR1 is SQVTM and CDR2 is ANQGSEA. The sequence came from a pool of human donors with HIV. This chain joins TRBV29-1 and TRBJ1-1; D gene unclear. This specimen consisted of CD45RA+ CD4+ T cells from PBMCs, pooled from several time points, obtained from a donor given antiretroviral therapy, either interrupted or continuous. Subset meaning: naive CD4+ CD45RA+ CD45RO- T cells. The CDR3 spells CSVVRQGANTEAFF. As DNA, the CDR3 is TGCAGCGTAGTCCGACAAGGTGCGAACACTGAAGCTTTCTTT.